This T cell receptor (beta chain) is drawn from a study of identical twins. The V gene lost 4 bases and the J gene lost 3 bases, with 12 bases spanning the gap. There are 13 residues in the CDR3. The germline V gene encodes CDR1 DFQATT and CDR2 SNEGSKA (reference sequence). As to this clonotype: No antigen is known for it.

Template switching created a universal primer site, and the cDNA included unique molecular identifiers. TCRdb itself ran the 5' RACE reads through MiXCR, one entry per CDR3 protein. Among around 140,000 distinct CDR3 sequences listed, roughly 3.2% were seen once. Study results and caveats: For monozygotic twins, models underestimated out-of-frame TCR alpha sharing. Analyses of zero insertions could, in part, be confounded by invariant MAIT and iNKT cells. The authors drew conclusions from cross-sectional statistical analysis rather than following the same donors.

The sequence was collected from a man between 18 and 29 years old in good health. The sample comprised memory T cells sorted from blood. The chain recombines TRBV20-1 with TRBJ1-2; D call uncertain. CDR3: CSATRRADYGYTF. CDR3 sequence (DNA): TGCAGTGCTACCAGAAGGGCGGACTATGGCTACACCTTC.